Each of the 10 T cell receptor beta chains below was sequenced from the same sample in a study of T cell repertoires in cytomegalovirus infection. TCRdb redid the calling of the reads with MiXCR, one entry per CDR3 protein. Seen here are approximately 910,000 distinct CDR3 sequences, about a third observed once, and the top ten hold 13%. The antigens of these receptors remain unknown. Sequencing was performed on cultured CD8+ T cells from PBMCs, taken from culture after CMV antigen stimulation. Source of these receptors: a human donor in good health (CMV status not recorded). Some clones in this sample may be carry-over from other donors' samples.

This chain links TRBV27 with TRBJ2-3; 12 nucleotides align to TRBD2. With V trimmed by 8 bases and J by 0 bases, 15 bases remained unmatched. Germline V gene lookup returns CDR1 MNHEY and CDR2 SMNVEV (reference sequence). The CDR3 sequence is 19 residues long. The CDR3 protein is CASFFISSGGAPSTDTQYF. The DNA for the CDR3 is TGTGCCAGCTTCTTTATATCTAGCGGGGGGGCCCCTAGCACAGATACGCAGTATTTT.

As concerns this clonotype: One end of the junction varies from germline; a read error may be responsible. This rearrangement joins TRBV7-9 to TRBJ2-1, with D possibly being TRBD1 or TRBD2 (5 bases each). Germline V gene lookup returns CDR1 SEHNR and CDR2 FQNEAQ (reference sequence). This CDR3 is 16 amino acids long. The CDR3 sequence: CANSALEGPPNNEQFF. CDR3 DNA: TGTGCCAACAGCGCTCTAGAGGGACCCCCGAACAATGAGCAGTTCTTC.

CDR3 region: CASSLGQGVFYEQYF. CDR3 coding DNA: TGTGCCAGCAGTTTAGGACAGGGGGTTTTCTACGAGCAGTACTTC. The rearrangement links TRBV12-3 or TRBV12-4 to TRBJ2-7; 9 nucleotides match TRBD1. This CDR3 has 15 amino acids. V was pared by 1 base and J by 3 bases, with 4 bases of the junction left unmatched.

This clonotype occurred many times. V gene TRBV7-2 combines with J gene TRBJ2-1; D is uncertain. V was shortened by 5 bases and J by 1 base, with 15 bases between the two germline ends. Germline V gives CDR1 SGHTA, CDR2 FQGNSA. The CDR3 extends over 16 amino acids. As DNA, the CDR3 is TGTGCCAGCAGCGACCCCTCGATGATTTCCTACAATGAGCAGTTCTTC. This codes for CASSDPSMISYNEQFF.

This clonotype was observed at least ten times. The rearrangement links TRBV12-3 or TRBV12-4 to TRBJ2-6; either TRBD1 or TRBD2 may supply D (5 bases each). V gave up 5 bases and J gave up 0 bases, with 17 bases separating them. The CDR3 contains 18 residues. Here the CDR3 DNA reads TGTGCCAGCAGTCCTCGAGAGGGACGGAGCTCTGGGGCCAACGTCCTGACTTTC. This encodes CASSPREGRSSGANVLTF.

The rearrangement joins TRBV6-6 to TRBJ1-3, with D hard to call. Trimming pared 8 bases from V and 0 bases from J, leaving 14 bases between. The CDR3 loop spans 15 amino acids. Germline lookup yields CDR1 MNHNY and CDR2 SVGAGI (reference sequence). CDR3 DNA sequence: TGTGCCAGCCTGGCCCCTAACTACTCTGGAAACACCATATATTTT. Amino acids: CASLAPNYSGNTIYF.

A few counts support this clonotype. CDR3 in DNA: TGTGCCAGCAGGAAGGGGCTAGCGACCTACAATGAGCAGTTCTTC. It translates to CASRKGLATYNEQFF. This chain uses TRBV28 with TRBJ2-1; D is perhaps TRBD2 (6 bases). Trimming stripped 6 bases from V and 2 bases from J, with 14 bases between. Germline CDR1 is MDHEN and CDR2 is SYDVKM. The CDR3 is made up of 15 amino acids.

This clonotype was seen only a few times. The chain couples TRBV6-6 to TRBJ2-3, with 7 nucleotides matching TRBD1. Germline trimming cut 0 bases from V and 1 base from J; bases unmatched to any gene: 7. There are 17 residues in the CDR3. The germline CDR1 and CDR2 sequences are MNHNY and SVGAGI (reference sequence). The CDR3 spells CASSYSNRDSRTDTQYF. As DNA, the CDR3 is TGTGCCAGCAGTTACTCAAACCGGGACAGCCGCACAGATACGCAGTATTTT.

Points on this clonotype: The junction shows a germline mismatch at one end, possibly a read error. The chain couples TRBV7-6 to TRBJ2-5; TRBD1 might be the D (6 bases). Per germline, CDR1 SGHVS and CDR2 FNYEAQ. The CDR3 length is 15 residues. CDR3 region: CANSLARTVQETQYF. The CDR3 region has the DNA TGTGCCAACAGCTTAGCTCGGACAGTACAAGAGACCCAGTACTTC.

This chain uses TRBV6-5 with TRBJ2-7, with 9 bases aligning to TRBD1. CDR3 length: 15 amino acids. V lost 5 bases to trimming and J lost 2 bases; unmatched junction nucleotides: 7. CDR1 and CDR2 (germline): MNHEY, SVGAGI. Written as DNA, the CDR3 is TGTGCCAGCAGTGACCGCCGGGACAGGGCCTACGAGCAGTACTTC. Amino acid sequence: CASSDRRDRAYEQYF.